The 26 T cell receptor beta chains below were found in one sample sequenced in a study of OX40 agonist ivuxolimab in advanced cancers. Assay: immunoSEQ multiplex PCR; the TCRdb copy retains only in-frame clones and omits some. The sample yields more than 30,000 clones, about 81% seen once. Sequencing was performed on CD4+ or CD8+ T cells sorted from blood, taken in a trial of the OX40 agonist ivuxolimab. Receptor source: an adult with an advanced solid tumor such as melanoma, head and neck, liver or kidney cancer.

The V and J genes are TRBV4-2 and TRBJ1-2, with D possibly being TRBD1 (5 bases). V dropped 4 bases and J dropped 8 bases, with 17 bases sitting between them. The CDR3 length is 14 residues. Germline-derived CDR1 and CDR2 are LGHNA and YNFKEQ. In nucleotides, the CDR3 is TGTGCCAGCAGCCTCCGTCAGGGCGCGGAGGGCTACACCTTC. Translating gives CASSLRQGAEGYTF.

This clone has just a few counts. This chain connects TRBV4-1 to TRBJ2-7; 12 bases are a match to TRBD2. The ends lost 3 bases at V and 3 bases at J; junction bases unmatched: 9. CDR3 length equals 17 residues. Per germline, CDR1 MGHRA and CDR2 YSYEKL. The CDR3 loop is CASSQPLTSGGSYEQYF. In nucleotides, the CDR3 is TGCGCCAGCAGCCAGCCCCTGACTAGCGGGGGAAGCTACGAGCAGTACTTC.

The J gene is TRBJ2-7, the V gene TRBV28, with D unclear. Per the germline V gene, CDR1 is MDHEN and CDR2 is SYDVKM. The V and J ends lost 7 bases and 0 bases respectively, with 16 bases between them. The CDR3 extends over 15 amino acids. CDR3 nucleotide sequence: TGTGCCAGCACCGCCAACTACAGAAACTCCTACGAGCAGTACTTC. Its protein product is CASTANYRNSYEQYF.

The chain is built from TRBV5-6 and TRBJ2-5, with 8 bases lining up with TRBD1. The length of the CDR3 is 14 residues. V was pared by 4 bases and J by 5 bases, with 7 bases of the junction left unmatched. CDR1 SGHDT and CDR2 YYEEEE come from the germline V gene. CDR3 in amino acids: CASSQDRAGETQYF. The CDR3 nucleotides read TGTGCCAGCAGCCAGGACAGGGCCGGGGAGACCCAGTACTTC.

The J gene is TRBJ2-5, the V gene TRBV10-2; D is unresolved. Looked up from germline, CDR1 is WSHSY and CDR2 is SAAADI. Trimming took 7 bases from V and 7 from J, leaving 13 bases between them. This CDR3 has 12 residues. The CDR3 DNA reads TGCGCCAGCACGGCCCCGTCCGGGACCCAGTACTTC. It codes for CASTAPSGTQYF.

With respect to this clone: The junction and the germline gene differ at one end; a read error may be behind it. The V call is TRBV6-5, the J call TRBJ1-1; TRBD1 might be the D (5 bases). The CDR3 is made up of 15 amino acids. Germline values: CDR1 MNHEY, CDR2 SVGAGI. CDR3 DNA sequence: TGTACCAGCCGTTTAGGGGCTCGAGGGAACACTGAAGCTTTCTTT. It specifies CTSRLGARGNTEAFF.

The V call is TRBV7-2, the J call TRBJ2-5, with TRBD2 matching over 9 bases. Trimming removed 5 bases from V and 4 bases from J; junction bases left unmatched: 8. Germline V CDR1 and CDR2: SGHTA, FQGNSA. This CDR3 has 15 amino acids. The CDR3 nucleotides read TGTGCCAGCAGCCCGACGCGGGGGGGTGGAGAGACCCAGTACTTC. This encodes CASSPTRGGGETQYF.

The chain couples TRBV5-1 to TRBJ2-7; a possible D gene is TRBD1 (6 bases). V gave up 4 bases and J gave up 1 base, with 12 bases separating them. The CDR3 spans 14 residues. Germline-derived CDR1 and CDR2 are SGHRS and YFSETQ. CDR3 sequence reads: CASSPERGSYEQYF. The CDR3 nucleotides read TGCGCCAGCAGCCCAGAAAGGGGGTCCTACGAGCAGTACTTC.

The CDR3 region is CASSLWTGARYNEQFF. In DNA form, the CDR3 reads TGTGCCAGCAGTTTATGGACGGGAGCACGCTACAATGAGCAGTTCTTC. The chain employs TRBV27 and TRBJ2-1; D is possibly TRBD2 (6 bases). This CDR3 has 16 residues. The germline gives CDR1 MNHEY, CDR2 SMNVEV (reference sequence). Trimming took 1 base from V and 3 from J, leaving 13 bases between them.

CDR3 bases: TGCGCCAGCAGCTTGGGACAGGGGGTGGTTTCTAATGAAAAACTGTTTTTT. Amino acid sequence: CASSLGQGVVSNEKLFF. The rearrangement links TRBV5-1 to TRBJ1-4; 9 nucleotides align to TRBD1. CDR1 SGHRS and CDR2 YFSETQ come from the germline V gene. The CDR3 spans 17 residues. Losses at the gene ends were 0 bases for V and 3 bases for J; bases not matched to a gene: 6.

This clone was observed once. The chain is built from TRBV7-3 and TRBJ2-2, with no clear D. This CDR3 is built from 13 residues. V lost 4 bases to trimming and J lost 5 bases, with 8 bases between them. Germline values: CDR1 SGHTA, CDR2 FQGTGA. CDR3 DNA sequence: TGTGCCAGCAGCTCAACCACTACCGGGGAGCTGTTTTTT. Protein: CASSSTTTGELFF.

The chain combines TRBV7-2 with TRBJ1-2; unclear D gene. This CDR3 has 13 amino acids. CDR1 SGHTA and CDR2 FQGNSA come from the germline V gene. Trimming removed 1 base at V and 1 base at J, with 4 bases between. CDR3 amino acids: CASSLGHNYGYTF. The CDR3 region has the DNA TGTGCCAGCAGCTTAGGCCATAACTATGGCTACACCTTC.

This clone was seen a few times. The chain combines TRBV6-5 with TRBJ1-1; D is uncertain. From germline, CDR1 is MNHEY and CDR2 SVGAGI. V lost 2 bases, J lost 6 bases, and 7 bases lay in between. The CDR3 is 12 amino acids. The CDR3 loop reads CASSYMAAEAFF. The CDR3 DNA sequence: TGTGCCAGCAGTTACATGGCGGCTGAAGCTTTCTTT.

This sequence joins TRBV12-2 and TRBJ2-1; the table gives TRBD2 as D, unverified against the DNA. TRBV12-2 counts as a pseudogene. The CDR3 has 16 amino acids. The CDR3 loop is CASRYGGVLGYNEQFF. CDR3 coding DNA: TGTGCAAGTCGTTATGGAGGGGTACTGGGCTACAATGAGCAGTTCTTC.

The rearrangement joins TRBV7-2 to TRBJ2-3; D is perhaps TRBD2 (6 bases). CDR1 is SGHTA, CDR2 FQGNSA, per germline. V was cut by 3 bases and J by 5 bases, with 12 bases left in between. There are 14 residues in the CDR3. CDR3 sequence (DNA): TGTGCCAGCAGCTTGGGAGACGGGGGAGATACGCAGTATTTT. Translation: CASSLGDGGDTQYF.

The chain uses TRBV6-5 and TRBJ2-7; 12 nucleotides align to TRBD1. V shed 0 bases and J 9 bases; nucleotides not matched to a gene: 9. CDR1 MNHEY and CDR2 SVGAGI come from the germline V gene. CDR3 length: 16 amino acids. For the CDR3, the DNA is TGTGCCAGCAGTTACTCCCGCCGGGACAGGGGGCGTGCGCAGTACTTC. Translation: CASSYSRRDRGRAQYF.

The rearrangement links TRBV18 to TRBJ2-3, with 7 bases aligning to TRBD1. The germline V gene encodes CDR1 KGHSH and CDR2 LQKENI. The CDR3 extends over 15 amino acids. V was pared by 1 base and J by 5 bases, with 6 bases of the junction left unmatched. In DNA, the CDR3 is TGTGCCAGCTCACCACAAGGGGGCGCGGAAGATACGCAGTATTTT. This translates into CASSPQGGAEDTQYF.

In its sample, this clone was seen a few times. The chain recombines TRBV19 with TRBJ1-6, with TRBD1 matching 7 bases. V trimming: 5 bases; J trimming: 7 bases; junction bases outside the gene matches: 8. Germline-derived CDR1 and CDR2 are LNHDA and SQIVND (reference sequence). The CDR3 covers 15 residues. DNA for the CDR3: TGTGCCAGTAGTGCAGGACAGGAGATCAATTCACCCCTCCACTTT. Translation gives CASSAGQEINSPLHF.

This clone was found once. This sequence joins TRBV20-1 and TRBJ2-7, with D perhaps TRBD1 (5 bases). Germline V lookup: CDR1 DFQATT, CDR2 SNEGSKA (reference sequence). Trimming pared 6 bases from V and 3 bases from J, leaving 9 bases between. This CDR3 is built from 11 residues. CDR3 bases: TGCAGTGCGTCGCAGGGCTACGAGCAGTACTTC. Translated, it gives CSASQGYEQYF.

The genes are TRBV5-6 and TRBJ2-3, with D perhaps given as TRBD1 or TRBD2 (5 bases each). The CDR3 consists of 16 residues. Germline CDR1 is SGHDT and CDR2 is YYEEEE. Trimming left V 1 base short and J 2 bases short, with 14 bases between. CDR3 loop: CASSLPGARSTDTQYF. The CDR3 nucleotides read TGTGCCAGCAGCTTGCCCGGGGCGCGATCCACAGATACGCAGTATTTT.

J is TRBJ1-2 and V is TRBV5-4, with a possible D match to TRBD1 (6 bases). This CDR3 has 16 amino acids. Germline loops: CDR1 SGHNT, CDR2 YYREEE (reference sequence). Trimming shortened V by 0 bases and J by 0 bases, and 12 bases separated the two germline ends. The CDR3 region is CASSLGGGTPNYGYTF. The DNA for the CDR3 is TGTGCCAGCAGCTTGGGAGGGGGGACGCCTAACTATGGCTACACCTTC. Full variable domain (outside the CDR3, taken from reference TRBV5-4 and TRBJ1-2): ETGVTQSPTHLIKTRGQQVTLRCSSQSGHNTVSWYQQALGQGPQFIFQYYREEENGRGNFPPRFSGLQFPNYSSELNVNALELDDSALYLCASSLGGGTPNYGYTFGSGTRLTVV.

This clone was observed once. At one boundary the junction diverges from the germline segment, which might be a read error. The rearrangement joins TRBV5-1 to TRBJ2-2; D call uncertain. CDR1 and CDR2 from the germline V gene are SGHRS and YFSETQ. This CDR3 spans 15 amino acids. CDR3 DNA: TGCGCCGGCAGCTTGGCCGTCAAGGGCACCGGGGAGCTGTTTTTT. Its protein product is CAGSLAVKGTGELFF.

The CDR3 here is CASSRPIDTQYF. The CDR3 bases are TGTGCCAGCAGCCGCCCCATAGATACGCAGTATTTT. The genes are TRBV5-5 and TRBJ2-3; no clear D. Trimming stripped 4 bases from V and 5 bases from J, with 8 bases between. CDR1 SGHKS and CDR2 YYEKEE come from the germline V gene (reference sequence). The CDR3 covers 12 residues. The whole variable domain, remainder taken from reference TRBV5-5 and TRBJ2-3, is DAGVTQSPTHLIKTRGQQVTLRCSPISGHKSVSWYQQVLGQGPQFIFQYYEKEERGRGNFPDRFSARQFPNYSSELNVNALLLGDSALYLCASSRPIDTQYFGPGTRLTVL.

The CDR3 protein is CASSPLAGGPYNEQFF. CDR3 sequence (DNA): TGTGCCAGCAGTCCACTAGCGGGGGGTCCCTACAATGAGCAGTTCTTC. The chain couples TRBV27 to TRBJ2-1; TRBD2 matches at 12 bases. With 5 bases clipped from V and 2 bases from J, the junction kept 4 bases outside the gene matches. Germline V gene lookup returns CDR1 MNHEY and CDR2 SMNVEV (reference sequence). The CDR3 runs 16 residues.

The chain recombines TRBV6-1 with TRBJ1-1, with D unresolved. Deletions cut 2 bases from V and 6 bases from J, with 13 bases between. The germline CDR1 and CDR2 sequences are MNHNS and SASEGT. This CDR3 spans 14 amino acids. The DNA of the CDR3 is TGTGCCAGCAGTGAATACCGTGACGGATCTGAAGCTTTCTTT. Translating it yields CASSEYRDGSEAFF.

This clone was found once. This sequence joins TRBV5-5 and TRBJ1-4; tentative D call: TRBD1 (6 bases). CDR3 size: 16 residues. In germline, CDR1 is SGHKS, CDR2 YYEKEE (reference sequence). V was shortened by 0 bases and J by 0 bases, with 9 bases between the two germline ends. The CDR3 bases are TGTGCCAGCAGCTTGGCCGGGACACCAACTAATGAAAAACTGTTTTTT. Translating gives CASSLAGTPTNEKLFF.